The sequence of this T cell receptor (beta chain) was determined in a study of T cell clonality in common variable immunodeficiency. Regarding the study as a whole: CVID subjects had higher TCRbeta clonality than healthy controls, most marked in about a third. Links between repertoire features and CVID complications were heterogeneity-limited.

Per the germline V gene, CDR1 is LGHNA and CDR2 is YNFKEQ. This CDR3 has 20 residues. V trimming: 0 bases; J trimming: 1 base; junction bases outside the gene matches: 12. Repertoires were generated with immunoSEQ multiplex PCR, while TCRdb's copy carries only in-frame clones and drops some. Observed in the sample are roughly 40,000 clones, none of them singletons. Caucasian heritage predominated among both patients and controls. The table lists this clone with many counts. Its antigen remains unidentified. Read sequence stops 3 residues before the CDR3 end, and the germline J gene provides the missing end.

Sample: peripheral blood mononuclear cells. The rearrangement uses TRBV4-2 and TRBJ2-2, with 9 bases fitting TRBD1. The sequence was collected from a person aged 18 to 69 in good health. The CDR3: CASSQDGTGRQRWNTGELFF. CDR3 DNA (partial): TGTGCCAGCAGCCAAGATGGGACAGGGAGGCAGCGTTGGAACACCGGGGAG.